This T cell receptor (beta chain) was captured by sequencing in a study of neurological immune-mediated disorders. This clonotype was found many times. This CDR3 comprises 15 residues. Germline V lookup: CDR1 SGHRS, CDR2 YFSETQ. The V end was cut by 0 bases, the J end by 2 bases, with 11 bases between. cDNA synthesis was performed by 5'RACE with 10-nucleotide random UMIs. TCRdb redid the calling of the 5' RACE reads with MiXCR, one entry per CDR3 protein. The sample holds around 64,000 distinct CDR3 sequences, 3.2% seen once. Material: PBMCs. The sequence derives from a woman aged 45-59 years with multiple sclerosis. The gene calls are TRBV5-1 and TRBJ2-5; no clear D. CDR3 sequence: CASSLEGLTQETQYF. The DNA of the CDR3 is TGCGCCAGCAGCTTGGAAGGGTTAACTCAAGAGACCCAGTACTTC.